These 28 T cell receptor beta chains came from one sample sequenced in a study of identical twins. TCRdb ran MiXCR on the 5' RACE reads and lists one entry per CDR3 protein. The sample contains fewer than 250,000 distinct CDR3 sequences, approximately 7.3% of which appear only once. This same sample was also taken into another study, of yellow fever vaccine responses in identical twins.

What was sequenced was CD8+ T cells sorted from blood. Receptors originate from a woman under 30 in good health.

This chain connects TRBV5-6 to TRBJ2-7, with a possible D match to TRBD2 (6 bases). The CDR3 is 15 residues long. Germline V gene data show CDR1 as SGHDT and CDR2 as YYEEEE. V lost 5 bases and J lost 3, with 18 bases in between. The chain's CDR3 is CASSTGGTRIYEQYF. In DNA form, the CDR3 reads TGTGCCAGCAGTACAGGCGGGACTCGTATCTACGAGCAGTACTTC.

This clonotype has a count of ten or more. The chain is built from TRBV20-1 and TRBJ2-1, with D tentatively TRBD2 (5 bases). CDR1 is DFQATT, CDR2 SNEGSKA, per germline (reference sequence). The CDR3 has 12 residues. Deletions cut 6 bases from V and 0 bases from J, with 6 bases between. This CDR3 reads CSAEASYNEQFF. For the CDR3, the DNA is TGCAGTGCGGAGGCCTCCTACAATGAGCAGTTCTTC.

The chain combines TRBV19 with TRBJ2-1, with D possibly matching TRBD1 (5 bases). Germline V lookup: CDR1 LNHDA, CDR2 SQIVND (reference sequence). V was cut by 2 bases and J by 8 bases, with 13 bases left in between. There are 14 residues in the CDR3. The chain's CDR3 is CASSIPRAGDEQFF. The CDR3 DNA reads TGTGCCAGTAGTATACCCAGGGCTGGGGATGAGCAGTTCTTC.

In its sample, this clonotype was seen a few times. The genes are TRBV27 and TRBJ1-6, with D possibly being TRBD1 (6 bases). Germline values: CDR1 MNHEY, CDR2 SMNVEV (reference sequence). The CDR3 runs to 16 residues. V lost 6 bases to trimming and J lost 5 bases, with 17 bases between them. Written as DNA, the CDR3 is TGTGCCAGCAGCTCCTTCCCAGGGGCCGATAATTCACCCCTCCACTTT. Translation gives CASSSFPGADNSPLHF.

This clonotype was counted a few times. The CDR3, as DNA: TGTGCCAGCAGGGGACAGGGGAACACTGAAGCTTTCTTT. Translating it yields CASRGQGNTEAFF. The rearrangement uses TRBV2 and TRBJ1-1, with 9 bases aligning to TRBD1. CDR1 and CDR2 from the germline V gene are SNHLY and FYNNEI. CDR3 length: 13 amino acids. Losses at the gene ends were 6 bases for V and 1 base for J; bases not matched to a gene: 0.

There are a few counts of this clonotype. The chain joins TRBV5-6 to TRBJ2-7, with 11 nucleotides matching TRBD2. The CDR3 extends over 17 amino acids. Germline CDR1 is SGHDT and CDR2 is YYEEEE. The J segment lost 3 bases and the V segment lost 4 bases, leaving 12 bases of the junction unmatched. The CDR3 reads CASSIAGGDRGGYEQYF. CDR3 nucleotide sequence: TGTGCCAGCAGCATAGCGGGAGGGGATCGTGGGGGCTACGAGCAGTACTTC.

This clonotype was counted at least ten times. The chain links TRBV27 to TRBJ2-3; 10 positions agree with TRBD2. CDR1 and CDR2 from the germline V gene are MNHEY and SMNVEV (reference sequence). This CDR3 is built from 18 residues. The junction had 10 bases not matched to a gene; V was cut back by 3 bases and J by 1 base. This chain's CDR3 is CASSFVAGGGAGTDTQYF. In DNA form, the CDR3 reads TGTGCCAGCAGTTTCGTAGCGGGAGGAGGCGCCGGCACAGATACGCAGTATTTT.

This clonotype has only a few counts. The chain employs TRBV20-1 and TRBJ2-1; maybe TRBD2 (6 bases). CDR1 DFQATT and CDR2 SNEGSKA come from the germline V gene (reference sequence). The germline V and J ends were trimmed by 5 bases and 7 bases, with 21 bases remaining between them. The CDR3 spans 15 residues. The DNA for the CDR3 is TGCAGTGCTCCTAACCCAGGCAGCGGGTGGAATGAGCAGTTCTTC. Translated, it gives CSAPNPGSGWNEQFF.

The sample holds many counts of this clonotype. The chain links TRBV24-1 to TRBJ2-1, with D unclear. CDR1 and CDR2 (germline): KGHDR, SFDVKD. The ends were cut back, 5 bases at V and 0 bases at J, with 7 bases in the middle. The CDR3 has 14 amino acids. CDR3 bases: TGTGCCACCAGTGCGGGTAGCTCCTACAATGAGCAGTTCTTC. Protein sequence: CATSAGSSYNEQFF.

This clonotype has more than one count but fewer than ten. V usage is TRBV24-1 and J usage is TRBJ2-2, with 9 bases identical to TRBD1. This CDR3 has 17 residues. Germline V gene sequence: CDR1 KGHDR, CDR2 SFDVKD. The ends lost 3 bases at V and 3 bases at J; junction bases unmatched: 7. This CDR3 reads CATSDPRDRAYTGELFF. The CDR3 DNA sequence: TGTGCCACCAGTGATCCCCGGGACAGGGCATACACCGGGGAGCTGTTTTTT.

The sample holds a few counts of this clonotype. V is TRBV20-1 and J is TRBJ2-1; the D gene could be TRBD1 or TRBD2 (6 bases each). Germline V gene data show CDR1 as DFQATT and CDR2 as SNEGSKA (reference sequence). The CDR3 sequence is 18 residues long. With 7 bases removed from V and 6 bases from J, the gap between germline ends came to 31 bases. Here the CDR3 DNA reads TGCAGTGTCAAAGATATGTTTGGGGAGAGGGGGGCCACCAATGAGCAGTTCTTC. Its protein is CSVKDMFGERGATNEQFF.

This clonotype turned up a few times. The chain recombines TRBV19 with TRBJ1-5; 7 bases map to TRBD1. Trimming at V came to 8 bases and at J to 5 bases, leaving 9 bases not matched to a gene. Germline V gives CDR1 LNHDA, CDR2 SQIVND (reference sequence). The CDR3 runs to 14 residues. CDR3 coding DNA: TGTGCCAGTCGGGACAGACCGATCCATCAGCCCCAGCATTTT. Translated: CASRDRPIHQPQHF.

This clonotype has just a few counts. The V call is TRBV27, the J call TRBJ2-2, with unresolved D. CDR1 MNHEY and CDR2 SMNVEV come from the germline V gene (reference sequence). The CDR3 contains 12 residues. V lost 5 bases and J lost 6, with 7 bases in between. The CDR3 DNA follows: TGTGCCAGCAGTGTGAGCGCCGGGGAGCTGTTTTTT. Translated, it gives CASSVSAGELFF.

There are many counts of this clonotype. The chain combines TRBV4-1 with TRBJ2-5, with TRBD2 matching 10 bases. Trimming cost V 4 bases and J 2 bases; bases outside gene matches: 4. The CDR3 totals 15 residues. CDR1 and CDR2 from the germline V gene are MGHRA and YSYEKL. The CDR3 DNA follows: TGCGCCAGCAGCCGGACTAGCGGAGCACAAGAGACCCAGTACTTC. Its protein product is CASSRTSGAQETQYF.

This clonotype was seen at least ten times. The V gene is TRBV12-3 or TRBV12-4, the J gene TRBJ2-5, with D maybe TRBD2 (6 bases). The V end lost 5 bases, the J end lost 3 bases, and 19 bases lay between the germline ends. CDR3 length: 16 residues. The CDR3 sequence: CASSRGFGRAEETQYF. Written as DNA, the CDR3 is TGTGCCAGCAGTCGGGGGTTCGGGAGAGCTGAAGAGACCCAGTACTTC.

There are many counts of this clonotype. The chain employs TRBV4-1 and TRBJ2-7; 7 bases fit TRBD2. With 1 base clipped from V and 3 bases from J, the junction kept 15 bases outside the gene matches. This CDR3 has 18 residues. Per the germline V gene, CDR1 is MGHRA and CDR2 is YSYEKL. The CDR3 DNA reads as TGCGCCAGCAGCCAAGCTCCCCCTGGGGGGGACCTTCACTACGAGCAGTACTTC. Amino acids: CASSQAPPGGDLHYEQYF.

This clonotype was observed at least ten times. The V and J genes are TRBV29-1 and TRBJ2-7; a weak D match, TRBD2 (5 bases). The V end lost 6 bases, the J end lost 0 bases, and 12 bases lay between the germline ends. Germline V gene sequence: CDR1 SQVTM, CDR2 ANQGSEA. The length of the CDR3 is 13 residues. The CDR3 here is CSVMTGNSYEQYF. The CDR3 DNA reads as TGCAGCGTAATGACCGGGAACTCCTACGAGCAGTACTTC.

This clonotype was observed a few times. V is TRBV6-1 and J is TRBJ2-7; TRBD1 matches 8 bases. CDR3 length: 15 residues. CDR1 is MNHNS, CDR2 SASEGT, per germline. V shed 6 bases and J 2 bases; nucleotides not matched to a gene: 9. The CDR3 spells CASSPRQGLAYEQYF. For the CDR3, the DNA is TGTGCCAGCAGCCCTAGACAGGGGTTGGCCTACGAGCAGTACTTC.

This clonotype was found a few times. The chain joins TRBV11-2 to TRBJ2-2, with 8 bases fitting TRBD1. The CDR3 consists of 16 residues. With 3 bases clipped from V and 6 bases from J, the junction kept 9 bases outside the gene matches. Germline values: CDR1 SGHAT, CDR2 FQNNGV. The CDR3 sequence is CASSLKWTGLAGELFF. DNA of the CDR3: TGTGCCAGCAGCTTGAAGTGGACAGGGTTAGCCGGGGAGCTGTTTTTT.

Many counts were recorded for this clonotype. The V and J genes are TRBV11-2 and TRBJ2-1; TRBD1 aligns across 11 bases. Germline V CDR1 and CDR2: SGHAT, FQNNGV. This CDR3 contains 15 residues. Trimming cost V 5 bases and J 8 bases; bases outside gene matches: 8. The CDR3 DNA follows: TGTGCCAGCAGCCCCGGGACAGGGGGGATGGATGAGCAGTTCTTC. Translated, it gives CASSPGTGGMDEQFF.

V usage is TRBV15 and J usage is TRBJ2-7; D uncertain. The CDR3 consists of 15 residues. Trimming cost V 0 bases and J 2 bases, with 11 bases left between them. Germline-derived CDR1 and CDR2 are LNHNV and YYDKDF (reference sequence). The CDR3 loop reads CATSREDGWPYEQYF. The CDR3 nucleotides read TGTGCCACCAGCAGAGAGGACGGGTGGCCCTACGAGCAGTACTTC.

This clonotype was recorded a few times. V gene TRBV20-1 combines with J gene TRBJ2-7, with 13 positions matching TRBD2. The CDR3 consists of 17 residues. The V and J ends lost 1 base and 2 bases, in that order; junction bases with no gene match: 8. Germline CDR1 DFQATT, CDR2 SNEGSKA (reference sequence). The CDR3 region has the DNA TGCAGTGCTAGAGGAGGGGGACTAGCGGGAAGGCCCTACGAGCAGTACTTC. Translation gives CSARGGGLAGRPYEQYF.

The chain joins TRBV2 to TRBJ2-6; a weak D match, TRBD1 (6 bases). V was shortened by 8 bases and J by 0 bases, with 17 bases between the two germline ends. There are 17 residues in the CDR3. The germline gives CDR1 SNHLY, CDR2 FYNNEI. The CDR3 region has the DNA TGTGCCAGCCTTTACCGGGACATGACCTCTGGGGCCAACGTCCTGACTTTC. This codes for CASLYRDMTSGANVLTF.

This clonotype showed up just a few times. The chain joins TRBV12-3 or TRBV12-4 to TRBJ2-7, with D unclear. The CDR3 length is 12 residues. Deletions cut 4 bases from V and 4 bases from J, with 8 bases between. The CDR3 DNA reads as TGTGCCAGCAGTTCTACTTTATACGAGCAGTACGTC. This codes for CASSSTLYEQYV.

This chain uses TRBV6-1 with TRBJ2-7, with D possibly TRBD2 on 5 matching bases. This CDR3 contains 8 residues. Trimming removed 8 bases from V and 13 bases from J, with 9 bases in between. The germline V gene encodes CDR1 MNHNS and CDR2 SASEGT. The CDR3 protein is CASGEGYF. DNA of the CDR3: TGTGCCAGCGGAGAGGGCTACTTC.

V usage is TRBV9 and J usage is TRBJ2-3; 8 bases agree with TRBD2. J was trimmed by 2 bases and V by 0 bases; bases with no gene match: 2. Per germline, CDR1 SGDLS and CDR2 YYNGEE. This CDR3 is built from 15 residues. CDR3 region: CASSVGGGFTDTQYF. For the CDR3, the DNA is TGTGCCAGCAGCGTAGGCGGGGGGTTCACAGATACGCAGTATTTT.

This clonotype was detected a few times. The gene calls are TRBV6-2 or TRBV6-3 and TRBJ1-6; D gene unclear. The CDR3 has 15 residues. Germline V gene lookup returns CDR1 MNHEY and CDR2 SVGEGT. V was pared by 9 bases and J by 6 bases, with 18 bases between. CDR3 sequence reads: CASRVGDTRNSPLHF. Here the CDR3 DNA reads TGTGCCAGTCGGGTGGGAGACACGCGTAATTCACCCCTCCACTTT.

The chain joins TRBV5-1 to TRBJ1-2; 8 bases line up with TRBD1. V lost 4 bases to trimming and J lost 4 bases; unmatched junction nucleotides: 9. In germline, CDR1 is SGHRS, CDR2 YFSETQ. The CDR3 runs to 15 residues. This chain's CDR3 is CASSKGQDLGYGYTF. CDR3 coding DNA: TGCGCCAGCAGCAAGGGACAGGACCTTGGCTATGGCTACACCTTC.